This TCR beta chain is drawn from a study of monozygotic twins with cystic fibrosis. TCRdb's copy holds only in-frame clones and misses some; the assay was immunoSEQ multiplex PCR. The sample has around 15,000 clones, roughly nine tenths seen once; the top ten hold around 0.7%. The sequencing sample was made of blood. This receptor was identified in a boy aged 10-17 years with cystic fibrosis.

The CDR3 DNA reads as TGTGCCAGCTCGGTGTCCAACAATGAGCAGTTCTTC. Residues: CASSVSNNEQFF. The chain combines TRBV2 with TRBJ2-1, with unresolved D. This CDR3 is built from 12 residues. V shed 8 bases and J shed 5 bases, with 10 bases lying between them. Germline CDR1 SNHLY, CDR2 FYNNEI.